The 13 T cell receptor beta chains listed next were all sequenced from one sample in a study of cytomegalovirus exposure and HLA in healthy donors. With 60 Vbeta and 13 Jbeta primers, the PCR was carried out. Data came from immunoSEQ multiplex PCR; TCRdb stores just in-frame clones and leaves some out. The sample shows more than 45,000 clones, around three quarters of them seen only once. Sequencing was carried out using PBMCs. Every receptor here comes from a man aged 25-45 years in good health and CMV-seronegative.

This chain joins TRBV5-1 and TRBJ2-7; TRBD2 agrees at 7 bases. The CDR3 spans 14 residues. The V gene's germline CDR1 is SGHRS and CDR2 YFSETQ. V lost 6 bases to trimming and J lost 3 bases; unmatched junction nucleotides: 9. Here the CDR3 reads CASNPGLTSYEQYF. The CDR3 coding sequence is TGCGCCAGCAACCCGGGACTAACCAGCTACGAGCAGTACTTC.

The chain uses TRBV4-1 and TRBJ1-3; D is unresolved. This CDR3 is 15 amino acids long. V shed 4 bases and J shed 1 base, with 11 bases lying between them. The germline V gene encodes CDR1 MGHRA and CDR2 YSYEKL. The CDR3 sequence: CASSPRGGSGNTIYF. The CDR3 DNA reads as TGCGCCAGCAGCCCTCGGGGAGGGTCTGGAAACACCATATATTTT.

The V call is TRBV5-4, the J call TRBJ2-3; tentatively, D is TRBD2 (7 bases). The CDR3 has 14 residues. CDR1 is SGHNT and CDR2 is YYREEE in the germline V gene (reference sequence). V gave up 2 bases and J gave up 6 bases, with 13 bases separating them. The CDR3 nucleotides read TGTGCCAGCAGCTTCCGGGGGGCAGCGGATACGCAGTATTTT. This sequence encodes CASSFRGAADTQYF.

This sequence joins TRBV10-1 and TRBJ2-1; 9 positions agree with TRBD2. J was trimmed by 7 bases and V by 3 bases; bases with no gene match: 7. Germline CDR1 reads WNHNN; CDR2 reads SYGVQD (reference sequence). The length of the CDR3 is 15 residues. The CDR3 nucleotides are TGCGCCAGCAGTGAAGGCGGGAGGGCCCAAAATGAGCAGTTCTTC. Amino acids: CASSEGGRAQNEQFF.

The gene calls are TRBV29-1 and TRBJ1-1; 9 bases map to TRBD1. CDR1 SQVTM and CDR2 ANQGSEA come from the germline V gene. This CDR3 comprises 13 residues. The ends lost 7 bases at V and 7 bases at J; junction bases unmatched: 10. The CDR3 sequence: CSGSTGGFDEAFF. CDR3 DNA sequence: TGCAGCGGATCGACAGGGGGGTTCGATGAAGCTTTCTTT.

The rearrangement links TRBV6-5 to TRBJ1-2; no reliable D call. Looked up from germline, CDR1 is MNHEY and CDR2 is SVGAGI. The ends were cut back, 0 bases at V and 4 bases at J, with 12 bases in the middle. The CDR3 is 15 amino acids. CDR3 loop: CASSYSNNPGYGYTF. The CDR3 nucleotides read TGTGCCAGCAGTTACTCGAACAATCCTGGCTATGGCTACACCTTC.

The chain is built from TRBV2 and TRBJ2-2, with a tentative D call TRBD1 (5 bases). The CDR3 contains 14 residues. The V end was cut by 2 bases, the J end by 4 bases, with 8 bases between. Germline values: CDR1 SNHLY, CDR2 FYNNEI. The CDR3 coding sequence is TGTGCCAGCAGTGAACAGGGCTTCACCGGGGAGCTGTTTTTT. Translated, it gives CASSEQGFTGELFF.

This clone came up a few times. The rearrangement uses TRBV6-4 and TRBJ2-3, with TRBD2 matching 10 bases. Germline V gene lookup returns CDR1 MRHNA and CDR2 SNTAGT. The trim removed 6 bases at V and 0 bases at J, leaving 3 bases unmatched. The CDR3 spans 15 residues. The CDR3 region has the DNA TGTGCCAGCAGCCCGACTAGCGGGAGCACAGATACGCAGTATTTT. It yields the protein CASSPTSGSTDTQYF.

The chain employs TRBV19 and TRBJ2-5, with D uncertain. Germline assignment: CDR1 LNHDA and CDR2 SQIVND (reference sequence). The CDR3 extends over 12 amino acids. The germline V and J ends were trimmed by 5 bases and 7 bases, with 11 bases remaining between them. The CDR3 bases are TGTGCCAGTAGTCAGGCAGGTGTGACCCAGTACTTC. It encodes CASSQAGVTQYF.

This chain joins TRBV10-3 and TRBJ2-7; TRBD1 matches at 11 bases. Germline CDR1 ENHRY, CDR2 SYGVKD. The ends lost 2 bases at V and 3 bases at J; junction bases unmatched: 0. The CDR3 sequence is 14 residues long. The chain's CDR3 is CAISEGTGGYEQYF. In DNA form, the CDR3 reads TGTGCCATCAGTGAGGGGACAGGGGGCTACGAGCAGTACTTC.

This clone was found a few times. CDR3 nucleotides: TGTGCCAGCAGTGAATATAGCCTCACAGATACGCAGTATTTT. Translated, it gives CASSEYSLTDTQYF. This chain uses TRBV25-1 with TRBJ2-3; no definite D call. The CDR3 has 14 amino acids. V was clipped by 0 bases and J by 2 bases, with 6 bases between them. Germline CDR1 MGHDK, CDR2 SYGVNS.

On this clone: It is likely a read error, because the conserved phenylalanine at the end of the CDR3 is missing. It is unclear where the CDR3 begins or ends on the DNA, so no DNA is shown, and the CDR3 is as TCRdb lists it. CDR3 region: CSFQPRGLEALV. The chain is built from TRBV29-1 and TRBJ1-1; the table's D gene call, TRBD1, was not cross checked with the DNA. Germline V gives CDR1 SQVTM, CDR2 ANQGSEA. Ends included, the CDR3 has 12 residues.

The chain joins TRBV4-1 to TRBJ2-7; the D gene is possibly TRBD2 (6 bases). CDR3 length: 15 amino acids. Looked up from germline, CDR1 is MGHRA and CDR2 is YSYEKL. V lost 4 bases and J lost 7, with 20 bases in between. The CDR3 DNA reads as TGCGCCAGCAGCCCCCTCCGGGACGCGGGGAGGGAGCAGTACTTC. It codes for CASSPLRDAGREQYF.